Only one count was recorded for the clone carrying this T cell receptor beta chain. No antigen is known for it. Other DNA sequences in this specimen translate into the identical CDR3. The source of the sample is a study of OX40 agonist ivuxolimab in advanced cancers. Study results and caveats: On average, CD8+ T cells showed a greater number of expanded clones than CD4+.

The data were produced by immunoSEQ multiplex PCR, yet TCRdb's version contains in-frame clones alone and is incomplete. The sample has about 53,000 clones; roughly 84% are singletons. The sequence was collected from an adult with an advanced solid tumor such as melanoma, head and neck, liver or kidney cancer. The sample was CD4+ or CD8+ T cells sorted from blood, taken in a trial of the OX40 agonist ivuxolimab.

The CDR3, as DNA: TGTGCCAGCAGTGGACGACAGGGGAGCACAGATACGCAGTATTTT. Its protein product is CASSGRQGSTDTQYF. The chain is built from TRBV6-1 and TRBJ2-3; 8 bases are shared with TRBD1. CDR1 is MNHNS and CDR2 is SASEGT in the germline V gene. V trimming: 4 bases; J trimming: 0 bases; junction bases outside the gene matches: 3. The CDR3 extends over 15 amino acids.